This TCR beta chain was obtained from a study of graft-versus-host responses after intestinal transplantation. Study overall: Recipients across the board were started on anti-thymocyte globulin induction, then kept on tacrolimus and steroids for about 3 years.

Sequenced by immunoSEQ multiplex PCR; TCRdb stores in-frame clones only, minus some. The sample carries 10,000 to 14,000 clones, about 80% recorded once. Intraepithelial lymphocytes and lamina propria lymphocytes were released through processing of graft tissue. This clone has just a few counts. The germline gives CDR1 SGHDT, CDR2 YYEEEE. Trimming stripped 0 bases from V and 8 bases from J, with 6 bases between. CDR3 length equals 12 residues. The sequence was collected from a human patient who received an intestinal transplant, so some T cells may come from the graft donor. The sample here was ileum tissue, taken 23 days after intestinal transplant. The chain employs TRBV5-6 and TRBJ2-1, with D uncertain. Here the CDR3 reads CASSLGIYEQFF. The CDR3, as DNA: TGTGCCAGCAGCTTGGGTATCTATGAGCAGTTCTTC.